This T cell receptor (beta chain) was captured by sequencing in a study of shared clonotypes between healthy human individuals. Broader study findings: Naive subsets generally had larger estimated richness than memory subsets. Even with large depth, rarefaction showed that sorted-subset sequencing was incomplete.

Every donor was a Caucasian adult from Nashville, Tennessee. In the original workflow: ImmunoSEQ yielded junction-only sequences lacking quality scores, so filtering differed. Sequencing was performed with immunoSEQ multiplex PCR; in TCRdb, only in-frame clones are kept and a portion is missing. Clone size and the V and J calls come from that table; the DNA yielded D and trimming. The sample lists some 2,500,000 clones; 90% to 95% were seen once. To note about this clone: What it recognizes is unknown.

The CDR3 runs to 15 residues. Germline-derived CDR1 and CDR2 are SGDLS and YYNGEE. Trimming took 0 bases from V and 11 from J, leaving 18 bases between them. The source is a young man in good health. Some clones in this sample may be carry-over from other donors' samples. Sequenced sample: naive CD4+ T cells from PBMCs. The subset was: CD45RA+ positively selected. The chain employs TRBV9 and TRBJ2-1, with D possibly matching TRBD1 (6 bases). CDR3 in DNA: TGTGCCAGCAGCGTAGGTGTAGGGGGTCAAACTAAGCAGTTCTTC. Amino acids: CASSVGVGGQTKQFF.